The present TCR beta chain was sequenced within a study of CD8 T cells in ankylosing spondylitis. As for this clonotype: Its antigen is undetermined.

There are 13 residues in the CDR3. CDR1 and CDR2 from the germline V gene are SQVTM and ANQGSEA. The ends lost 6 bases at V and 7 bases at J; junction bases unmatched: 9. Quantitative 5'-RACE with molecular barcodes generated TCR beta libraries. One entry per CDR3 protein results from TCRdb running MiXCR on the 5' RACE reads. The repertoire includes about 160,000 distinct CDR3 sequences, 44% of them detected once, and 13% to 15% sits in the top ten. Notes on the study in general: It appeared that ankylosing spondylitis blood was characterized by a TCR beta motif of several highly homologous variants. Reports say disease-linked clones showed up significantly more in matched ankylosing spondylitis synovial fluid. With a CD8+ phenotype, disease-linked clones were relatively rare in peripheral blood.

Sequencing used synovial fluid, either unsorted or a sorted T cell fraction (not recorded which). The rearrangement joins TRBV29-1 to TRBJ2-1; 7 bases are shared with TRBD2. The clonotype comes from a male donor with ankylosing spondylitis. CDR3 protein: CSVTWTRVNEQFF. The DNA of the CDR3 is TGCAGCGTGACCTGGACTAGGGTAAATGAGCAGTTCTTC.